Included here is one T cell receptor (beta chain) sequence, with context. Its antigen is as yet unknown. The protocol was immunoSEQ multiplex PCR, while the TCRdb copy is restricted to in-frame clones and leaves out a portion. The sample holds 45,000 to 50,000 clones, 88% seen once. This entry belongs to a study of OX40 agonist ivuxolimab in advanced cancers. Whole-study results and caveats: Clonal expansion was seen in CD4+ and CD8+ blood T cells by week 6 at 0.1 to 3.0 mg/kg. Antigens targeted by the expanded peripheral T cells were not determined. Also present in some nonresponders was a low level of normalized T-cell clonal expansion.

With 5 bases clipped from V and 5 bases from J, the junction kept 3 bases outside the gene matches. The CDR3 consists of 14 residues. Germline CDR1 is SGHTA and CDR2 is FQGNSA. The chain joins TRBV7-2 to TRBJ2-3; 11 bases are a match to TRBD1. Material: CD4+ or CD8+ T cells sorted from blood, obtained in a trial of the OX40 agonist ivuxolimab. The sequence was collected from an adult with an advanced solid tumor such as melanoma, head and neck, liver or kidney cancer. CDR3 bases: TGTGCCAGCAGCGGACAGGGGGCGGTAGATACGCAGTATTTT. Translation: CASSGQGAVDTQYF.